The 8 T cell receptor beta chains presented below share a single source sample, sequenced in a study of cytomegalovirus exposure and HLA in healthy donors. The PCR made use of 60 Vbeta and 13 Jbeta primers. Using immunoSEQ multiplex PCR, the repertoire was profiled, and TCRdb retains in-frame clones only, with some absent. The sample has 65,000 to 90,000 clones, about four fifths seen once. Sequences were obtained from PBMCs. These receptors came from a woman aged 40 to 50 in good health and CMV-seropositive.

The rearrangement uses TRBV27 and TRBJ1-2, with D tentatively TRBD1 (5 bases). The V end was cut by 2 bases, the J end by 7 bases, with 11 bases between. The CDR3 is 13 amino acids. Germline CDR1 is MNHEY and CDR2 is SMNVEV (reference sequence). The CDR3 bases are TGTGCCAGCAGTTTAAACGGGGGGGGTGGCTACACCTTC. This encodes CASSLNGGGGYTF.

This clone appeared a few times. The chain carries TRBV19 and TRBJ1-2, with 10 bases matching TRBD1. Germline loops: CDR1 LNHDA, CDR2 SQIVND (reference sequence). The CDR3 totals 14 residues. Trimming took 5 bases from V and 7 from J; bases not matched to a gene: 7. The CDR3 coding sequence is TGTGCCAGTAGTGCCCGGACAGGGGGATTTGGCTACACCTTC. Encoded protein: CASSARTGGFGYTF.

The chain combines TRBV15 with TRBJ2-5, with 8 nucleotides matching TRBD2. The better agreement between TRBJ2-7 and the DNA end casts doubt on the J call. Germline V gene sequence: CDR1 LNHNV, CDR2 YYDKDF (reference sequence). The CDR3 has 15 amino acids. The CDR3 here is CATSPVPGGPYEQYF. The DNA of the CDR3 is TGTGCCACCAGCCCCGTCCCGGGGGGGCCCTACGAGCAGTACTTC.

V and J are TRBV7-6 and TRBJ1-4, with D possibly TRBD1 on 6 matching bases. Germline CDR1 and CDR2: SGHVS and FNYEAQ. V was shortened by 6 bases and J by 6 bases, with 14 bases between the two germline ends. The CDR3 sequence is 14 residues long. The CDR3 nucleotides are TGTGCCAGCAGATCCCCCAGGGGAGATGAAAAACTGTTTTTT. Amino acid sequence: CASRSPRGDEKLFF. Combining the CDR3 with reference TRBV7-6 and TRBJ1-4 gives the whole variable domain GAGVSQSPRYKVTKRGQDVALRCDPISGHVSLYWYRQALGQGPEFLTYFNYEAQQDKSGLPNDRFSAERPEGSISTLTIQRTEQRDSAMYRCASRSPRGDEKLFFGSGTQLSVL.

The CDR3 bases are TGCGCCAGCAGCATAAGTAGCGGGGGATTTCACCAGTTCTTC. It specifies CASSISSGGFHQFF. J is TRBJ2-1 and V is TRBV4-3; TRBD2 matches 9 bases. CDR1 and CDR2 from the germline V gene are LGHNA and YSLEER. This CDR3 comprises 14 residues. J gave up 13 bases and V 5 bases, and 12 bases lay outside the gene matches.

The CDR3 nucleotides are TGTGCCAGCAGTTACCCCATAGGGGTGGATTCACCCCTCCACTTT. This translates into CASSYPIGVDSPLHF. The genes are TRBV6-6 and TRBJ1-6; a possible D gene is TRBD1 (5 bases). Trimming pared 2 bases from V and 8 bases from J, leaving 13 bases between. This CDR3 has 15 residues. From germline, CDR1 is MNHNY and CDR2 SVGAGI (reference sequence).

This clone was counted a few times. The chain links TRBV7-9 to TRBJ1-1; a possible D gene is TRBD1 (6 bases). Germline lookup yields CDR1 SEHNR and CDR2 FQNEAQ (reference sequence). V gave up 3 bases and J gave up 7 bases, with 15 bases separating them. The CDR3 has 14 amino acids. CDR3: CASSLPPGVLEAFF. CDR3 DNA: TGTGCCAGCAGCTTGCCCCCAGGGGTCCTTGAAGCTTTCTTT.

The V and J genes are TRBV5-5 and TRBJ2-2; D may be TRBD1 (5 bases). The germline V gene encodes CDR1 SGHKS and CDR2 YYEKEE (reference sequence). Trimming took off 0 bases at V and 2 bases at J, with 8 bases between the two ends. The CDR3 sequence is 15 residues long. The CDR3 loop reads CASSLGQRNTGELFF. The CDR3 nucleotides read TGTGCCAGCAGCTTGGGACAGAGAAACACCGGGGAGCTGTTTTTT.